The following is a TCR beta chain sequence with its context. These data are taken from a study of monozygotic twins with inflammatory bowel disease. The CDR3 length is 15 residues. Germline V gives CDR1 LGHDT, CDR2 YNNKEL (reference sequence). TCRdb reanalyzed the 5' RACE reads and collapses them to one entry per CDR3 protein, without DNA. This sample's clone table lists over 350,000 distinct CDR3 sequences. This sequence originates from a human donor with ulcerative colitis or Crohn's disease, or a healthy co-twin of an affected twin (not recorded which). The chain joins TRBV3-1 to TRBJ2-7; TCRdb's D gene call, TRBD1, goes unchecked for lack of DNA. The sample taken for sequencing was blood. The CDR3 loop is CASRQDPGNLYEQYF.